The 21 T cell receptor beta chains in this list originate from one sample, sequenced in a study of T cells after yellow fever vaccination. From the 5' RACE reads, TCRdb called clonotypes with MiXCR, one entry per CDR3 protein. The sample records some 320,000 distinct CDR3 sequences, about 4% being singletons. The specimen was PBMCs, collected 5 days after the yellow fever booster vaccination. These receptors were taken from a man between 18 and 29 years old who received the YFV17D yellow fever vaccine.

There are a few counts of this clonotype. The chain links TRBV12-3 or TRBV12-4 to TRBJ2-7, with 12 bases lining up with TRBD1. This CDR3 contains 15 residues. Trimming at V came to 1 base and at J to 7 bases, leaving 5 bases not matched to a gene. CDR3 coding DNA: TGTGCCAGCAGTTTAGGGGGACAGGGGGCTTGGGAGCAGTACTTC. As protein: CASSLGGQGAWEQYF.

This clonotype appeared many times. The V gene is TRBV7-2, the J gene TRBJ2-6; D may be TRBD2 (5 bases). Germline lookup yields CDR1 SGHTA and CDR2 FQGNSA. V was pared by 5 bases and J by 0 bases, with 8 bases between. This CDR3 has 15 residues. The CDR3 DNA is TGTGCCAGCAGCAATCGGGACTCTGGGGCCAACGTCCTGACTTTC. Its protein is CASSNRDSGANVLTF.

With respect to this clonotype: A much larger clone lies one base from this, so it may be a read error. This rearrangement joins TRBV7-2 to TRBJ1-5; D is uncertain. The germline V gene has CDR1 SGHTA and CDR2 FQGNSA. The CDR3 is 12 amino acids. For the CDR3, the DNA is TGTGCCAGCAGCTGGGCGGGTCAGACCCAGCATTTT. Protein product: CASSWAGQTQHF.

This clonotype turned up a few times. CDR3 amino acids: CASSPRTGAPLPSGNTIYF. Written as DNA, the CDR3 is TGTGCCAGCAGCCCTCGGACAGGGGCTCCTTTACCCTCTGGAAACACCATATATTTT. The J gene is TRBJ1-3, the V gene TRBV21-1; the table assigns TRBD1, which was not confirmed against the DNA. TRBV21-1 is reported as a pseudogene. This CDR3 is built from 19 residues.

This clonotype was counted ten times or more. V is TRBV2 and J is TRBJ2-3, with D unclear. With 3 bases removed from V and 0 bases from J, the gap between germline ends came to 1 base. The CDR3 loop spans 12 amino acids. Germline lookup yields CDR1 SNHLY and CDR2 FYNNEI. CDR3 amino acids: CASSDSTDTQYF. The DNA for the CDR3 is TGTGCCAGCAGTGACAGCACAGATACGCAGTATTTT.

Only a few counts were recorded for this clonotype. V and J are TRBV6-4 and TRBJ2-1; 9 nucleotides match TRBD2. CDR1 and CDR2 (germline): MRHNA, SNTAGT. Trimming took 6 bases from V and 2 from J; bases not matched to a gene: 8. The CDR3 spans 16 residues. As DNA, the CDR3 is TGTGCCAGCAGCCCTTTAGCGGGGGCTGCCTACAATGAGCAGTTCTTC. Encoded protein: CASSPLAGAAYNEQFF.

The chain is built from TRBV5-6 and TRBJ1-5; 7 bases agree with TRBD1. Germline V gene sequence: CDR1 SGHDT, CDR2 YYEEEE. CDR3 length equals 14 residues. The V and J ends lost 4 bases and 9 bases, in that order; junction bases with no gene match: 10. In DNA form, the CDR3 reads TGTGCCAGCAGCCGTGGCGTCGACAGGGCGCCCCAGCATTTT. Its translation: CASSRGVDRAPQHF.

The chain employs TRBV15 and TRBJ2-1; 10 bases agree with TRBD2. From germline, CDR1 is LNHNV and CDR2 YYDKDF (reference sequence). Unmatched junction bases numbered 9, after V lost 5 bases and J lost 8 bases. The CDR3 consists of 15 residues. The chain's CDR3 is CATSLQSGGAHEQFF. The DNA of the CDR3 is TGTGCCACCAGCCTGCAGAGCGGGGGGGCCCATGAGCAGTTCTTC.

This chain connects TRBV20-1 to TRBJ2-7; possibly TRBD2 for D (5 bases). CDR3 size: 17 residues. Germline V CDR1 and CDR2: DFQATT, SNEGSKA (reference sequence). Between the trimmed V and J ends, which lost 6 bases and 0 bases, there was a span of 24 bases. The CDR3 coding sequence is TGCAGTGCCCAGACGGGGTGGGTCGGACGGTTCTCCTACGAGCAGTACTTC. Amino acid sequence: CSAQTGWVGRFSYEQYF.

This clonotype came up many times. The CDR3 DNA reads TGTGCCAGCAGCTCCTCCCGCACTGAAGCTTTCTTT. Translating gives CASSSSRTEAFF. The chain employs TRBV7-8 and TRBJ1-1; D gene ambiguous. This CDR3 is 12 amino acids long. Per germline, CDR1 SGHVS and CDR2 FQNEAQ. V shed 4 bases and J shed 4 bases, with 7 bases lying between them.

There are many counts of this clonotype. The V call is TRBV6-2 or TRBV6-3, the J call TRBJ2-2; D uncertain. Germline CDR1 reads MNHEY; CDR2 reads SVGEGT. V gave up 10 bases and J gave up 2 bases, with 14 bases separating them. The CDR3 is made up of 14 amino acids. CDR3: CATFSQLNTGELFF. The DNA of the CDR3 is TGTGCCACCTTTTCGCAGTTAAACACCGGGGAGCTGTTTTTT.

This clonotype was picked up many times. The chain is built from TRBV7-2 and TRBJ1-1; TRBD1 agrees at 10 bases. Germline V lookup: CDR1 SGHTA, CDR2 FQGNSA. The length of the CDR3 is 13 residues. V trimming: 5 bases; J trimming: 11 bases; junction bases outside the gene matches: 8. The CDR3: CASSRDRGGGAFF. The CDR3 DNA reads TGTGCCAGCAGCCGGGACAGGGGCGGAGGGGCTTTCTTT.

Many counts were recorded for this clonotype. The V gene is TRBV27, the J gene TRBJ2-1; the D is unclear. The CDR3 is made up of 15 amino acids. Germline V gene data show CDR1 as MNHEY and CDR2 as SMNVEV (reference sequence). The germline V and J ends were trimmed by 5 bases and 0 bases, with 11 bases remaining between them. The CDR3 is CASSPDSFSYNEQFF. The DNA of the CDR3 is TGTGCCAGCAGTCCCGACTCCTTCTCCTACAATGAGCAGTTCTTC.

V gene TRBV19 combines with J gene TRBJ1-5; TRBD1 aligns across 11 bases. Trimming cost V 5 bases and J 0 bases; bases outside gene matches: 6. Per germline, CDR1 LNHDA and CDR2 SQIVND (reference sequence). This CDR3 is 17 amino acids long. This CDR3 reads CASSPWGQGDSNQPQHF. For the CDR3, the DNA is TGTGCCAGTAGTCCCTGGGGACAGGGGGATAGCAATCAGCCCCAGCATTTT.

This chain uses TRBV20-1 with TRBJ2-1, with D possibly called TRBD1 or TRBD2 (5 bases each). CDR3 length: 14 amino acids. The V end was cut by 5 bases, the J end by 2 bases, with 13 bases between. Germline assignment: CDR1 DFQATT and CDR2 SNEGSKA (reference sequence). This chain's CDR3 is CSAGAGAPYNEQFF. In DNA, the CDR3 is TGCAGTGCTGGGGCGGGTGCCCCCTACAATGAGCAGTTCTTC.

This clonotype was counted only a few times. The V call is TRBV3-1, the J call TRBJ2-1; D may be TRBD2 (7 bases). V lost 0 bases and J lost 6, with 18 bases in between. Germline values: CDR1 LGHDT, CDR2 YNNKEL (reference sequence). This CDR3 spans 17 amino acids. This chain's CDR3 is CASSQDWGGPMVNEQFF. The CDR3 DNA reads TGTGCCAGCAGCCAAGATTGGGGGGGGCCTATGGTCAATGAGCAGTTCTTC.

The chain employs TRBV5-6 and TRBJ1-6; 7 bases map to TRBD1. The CDR3 runs 13 residues. Germline trimming cut 0 bases from V and 13 bases from J; bases unmatched to any gene: 4. CDR1 and CDR2 from the germline V gene are SGHDT and YYEEEE. The CDR3 spells CASSLGTGAPLHF. The CDR3 nucleotides are TGTGCCAGCAGCTTGGGTACAGGGGCTCCCCTCCACTTT. Full variable domain (remainder filled in from reference TRBV5-6 and TRBJ1-6): DAGVTQSPTHLIKTRGQQVTLRCSPKSGHDTVSWYQQALGQGPQFIFQYYEEEERQRGNFPDRFSGHQFPNYSSELNVNALLLGDSALYLCASSLGTGAPLHFGNGTRLTVT.

This clonotype has only a few counts. The chain is built from TRBV13 and TRBJ2-1; weak D call: TRBD2 (6 bases). CDR1 PRHDT and CDR2 FYEKMQ come from the germline V gene (reference sequence). The CDR3 contains 15 residues. V lost 1 base to trimming and J lost 5 bases, with 12 bases between them. The CDR3 reads CASSLAFGRDNEQFF. The CDR3 nucleotides are TGTGCCAGCAGCTTAGCCTTCGGGAGAGACAATGAGCAGTTCTTC.

This clonotype was seen only a few times. The rearrangement uses TRBV6-5 and TRBJ1-2; 7 bases are a match to TRBD1. Germline trimming cut 7 bases from V and 2 bases from J; bases unmatched to any gene: 10. This CDR3 is 15 amino acids long. Germline values: CDR1 MNHEY, CDR2 SVGAGI. The CDR3: CASIQQPGQNYGYTF. The CDR3 DNA sequence: TGTGCCAGCATCCAACAACCGGGACAGAACTATGGCTACACCTTC.

This clonotype was picked up many times. V is TRBV19 and J is TRBJ2-5, with D maybe TRBD1 (5 bases). Trimming left V 4 bases short and J 5 bases short, with 8 bases between. The CDR3 covers 12 residues. Germline CDR1 LNHDA, CDR2 SQIVND (reference sequence). CDR3: CASSTDKETQYF. For the CDR3, the DNA is TGTGCCAGTAGTACGGACAAGGAGACCCAGTACTTC.

The chain uses TRBV30 and TRBJ1-2; 7 nucleotides agree with TRBD1. V shed 2 bases and J 4 bases; nucleotides not matched to a gene: 1. Germline V gene sequence: CDR1 GTSNPN, CDR2 SVGIG (reference sequence). The CDR3 is 12 amino acids. The CDR3: CAWSPGGYGYTF. The CDR3 DNA sequence: TGTGCCTGGAGTCCAGGGGGCTATGGCTACACCTTC.